These T cell receptor beta chains were read from a single sample in a study of T cell responses to AZD1222 COVID-19 vaccine. The repertoire was sequenced with immunoSEQ multiplex PCR; TCRdb's copy has only in-frame clones and lacks some. The table shows some 130,000 clones, with 80% to 90% occurring only once. The specimen comprised peripheral blood, sampled on day 0 of AZD1222 vaccination. These receptors all stem from an adult in good health. Both conserved end residues are part of each CDR3. The order of the fields is D gene, V gene, clone size, CDR3 length, J gene, CDR3 protein, CDR3 DNA. The D gene is left open where the match is weak. Clone size, where shown, is once, few, many, or a class for clones that have expanded.

D: NA; V: TRBV7-3; size: NA; length: 13; J: TRBJ2-5; CDR3: CASSLIATETQYF; DNA: TGTGCCAGCAGCTTAATAGCTACAGAGACCCAGTACTTC
D: TRBD1; V: TRBV18; size: NA; length: 13; J: TRBJ2-7; CDR3: CASSKQGSVEQYF; DNA: TGTGCCAGCTCAAAACAGGGGTCCGTCGAGCAGTACTTC
D: NA; V: TRBV10-3; size: NA; length: 14; J: TRBJ2-3; CDR3: CAIRAGTSTDTQYF; DNA: TGTGCCATCAGGGCAGGGACTAGCACAGATACGCAGTATTTT
D: NA; V: TRBV6-5; size: few; length: 13; J: TRBJ1-3; CDR3: CATWGGSGNTIYF; DNA: TGTGCCACCTGGGGGGGCTCTGGAAACACCATATATTTT
D: NA; V: TRBV5-1; size: once; length: 18; J: TRBJ1-3; CDR3: CASSLLPEGERSGNTIYF; DNA: TGCGCCAGCAGCTTGTTACCTGAAGGGGAGCGCTCTGGAAACACCATATATTTT
D: TRBD2; V: TRBV9; size: NA; length: 15; J: TRBJ2-3; CDR3: CASSVGGGPDDTQYF; DNA: TGTGCCAGCAGCGTGGGCGGGGGGCCGGATGATACGCAGTATTTT
D: NA; V: TRBV28; size: NA; length: 14; J: TRBJ2-7; CDR3: CASSLSTKPYEQYF; DNA: TGTGCCAGCAGTCTCTCGACAAAACCCTACGAGCAGTACTTC
D: NA; V: TRBV7-2; size: NA; length: 16; J: TRBJ1-4; CDR3: CASSFAAGVIKEKLFF; DNA: TGTGCCAGCAGCTTCGCCGCGGGAGTAATCAAAGAAAAACTGTTTTTT
D: NA; V: TRBV4-1; size: NA; length: 13; J: TRBJ1-2; CDR3: CASSQEVQNGYTF; DNA: TGCGCCAGCAGCCAAGAAGTACAGAATGGCTACACCTTC
D: NA; V: TRBV6-2/TRBV6-3; size: NA; length: 16; J: TRBJ1-5; CDR3: CASSDPWTVSNQPQHF; DNA: TGTGCCAGCAGCGATCCCTGGACAGTTAGCAATCAGCCCCAGCATTTT
D: NA; V: TRBV27; size: NA; length: 14; J: TRBJ1-1; CDR3: CASSGARGNTEAFF; DNA: TGTGCCAGCAGTGGAGCCAGAGGGAACACTGAAGCTTTCTTT
D: NA; V: TRBV27; size: few; length: 14; J: TRBJ1-2; CDR3: CASSLSFRGHGYTF; DNA: TGTGCCAGCAGTTTATCTTTTCGAGGCCATGGCTACACCTTC
D: NA; V: TRBV6-5; size: NA; length: 12; J: TRBJ1-2; CDR3: CASTEYGYGYTF; DNA: TGTGCCAGCACCGAATATGGGTATGGCTACACCTTC
D: NA; V: TRBV19; size: NA; length: 13; J: TRBJ1-5; CDR3: CASSIEKGQPQHF; DNA: TGTGCCAGTAGTATAGAGAAGGGACAGCCCCAGCATTTT
D: NA; V: TRBV10-1; size: few; length: 14; J: TRBJ1-1; CDR3: CASSEAGADTEAFF; DNA: TGCGCCAGCAGTGAGGCAGGGGCCGACACTGAAGCTTTCTTT
D: NA; V: TRBV4-2; size: few; length: 16; J: TRBJ1-1; CDR3: CASSQDRGRRGGEAFF; DNA: TGTGCCAGCAGCCAAGATCGAGGACGTAGGGGGGGCGAAGCTTTCTTT
D: NA; V: TRBV19; size: NA; length: 12; J: TRBJ2-5; CDR3: CASSNQRETQYF; DNA: TGTGCCAGTAGTAACCAGCGAGAGACCCAGTACTTC
D: TRBD2; V: TRBV4-1; size: NA; length: 16; J: TRBJ2-3; CDR3: CASSHRRGGPEDTQYF; DNA: TGCGCCAGCAGCCACCGGCGGGGGGGCCCTGAAGATACGCAGTATTTT
D: TRBD2; V: TRBV7-9; size: NA; length: 15; J: TRBJ2-3; CDR3: CASSLGAGETDTQYF; DNA: TGTGCCAGCAGCTTAGGAGCGGGGGAGACAGATACGCAGTATTTT
D: TRBD1; V: TRBV18; size: NA; length: 16; J: TRBJ2-3; CDR3: CASSPPLGGRTDTQYF; DNA: TGTGCCAGCTCACCCCCTTTAGGGGGCCGCACAGATACGCAGTATTTT
D: NA; V: TRBV25-1; size: NA; length: 14; J: TRBJ2-5; CDR3: CASRPPGVQETQYF; DNA: TGTGCCAGCAGGCCCCCAGGGGTCCAAGAGACCCAGTACTTC
D: TRBD2; V: TRBV7-6; size: once; length: 16; J: TRBJ2-7; CDR3: CASSLETSGSTHEQYF; DNA: TGTGCCAGCAGCTTAGAGACTAGCGGGAGTACCCACGAGCAGTACTTC
D: NA; V: TRBV5-1; size: NA; length: 15; J: TRBJ1-4; CDR3: CASSSQGEGFEKLFF; DNA: TGCGCCAGCAGCTCCCAGGGAGAGGGGTTTGAAAAACTGTTTTTT
D: TRBD1; V: TRBV7-2; size: NA; length: 13; J: TRBJ1-1; CDR3: CASTATGGIEAFF; DNA: TGTGCCAGCACCGCGACAGGGGGCATTGAAGCTTTCTTT
D: TRBD2; V: TRBV10-3; size: NA; length: 14; J: TRBJ2-5; CDR3: CAISPTSGSVTQYF; DNA: TGTGCCATCAGTCCGACTAGCGGGAGCGTGACCCAGTACTTC
D: NA; V: TRBV9; size: NA; length: 14; J: TRBJ2-1; CDR3: CASSVEDSYNEQFF; DNA: TGTGCCAGCAGCGTAGAGGACAGCTACAATGAGCAGTTCTTC
D: TRBD2; V: TRBV7-3; size: NA; length: 17; J: TRBJ2-1; CDR3: CASSMWTSGSSYNEQFF; DNA: TGTGCCAGCAGCATGTGGACTAGCGGGAGCTCCTACAATGAGCAGTTCTTC
D: NA; V: TRBV12-3/TRBV12-4; size: NA; length: 13; J: TRBJ2-3; CDR3: CASSLGTTDTQYF; DNA: TGTGCCAGCAGTTTGGGGACCACAGATACGCAGTATTTT
D: NA; V: TRBV7-3; size: NA; length: 13; J: TRBJ2-7; CDR3: CASSRGGAYEQYF; DNA: TGTGCCAGCAGTAGAGGGGGGGCTTACGAGCAGTACTTC
D: NA; V: TRBV2; size: NA; length: 15; J: TRBJ1-2; CDR3: CARMGADTRRGGYTF; DNA: TGTGCCAGAATGGGGGCAGATACCAGAAGGGGTGGCTACACCTTC
D: TRBD1; V: TRBV5-1; size: NA; length: 14; J: TRBJ2-5; CDR3: CASSEGQVQETQYF; DNA: TGCGCCAGCAGCGAAGGACAGGTCCAAGAGACCCAGTACTTC
D: NA; V: TRBV14; size: medium-sized; length: 20; J: TRBJ1-6; CDR3: CASSQDSGIPEAGYNSPLHF; DNA: TGTGCCAGCAGCCAAGACTCTGGAATTCCGGAGGCAGGATATAATTCACCCCTCCACTTT
D: NA; V: TRBV5-1; size: NA; length: 16; J: TRBJ1-5; CDR3: CASSLTMGGDNQPQHF; DNA: TGCGCCAGCAGCCTCACTATGGGGGGTGACAATCAGCCCCAGCATTTT
D: NA; V: TRBV4-1; size: NA; length: 15; J: TRBJ2-5; CDR3: CASSQASAGEETQYF; DNA: TGCGCCAGCAGCCAAGCATCTGCAGGGGAAGAGACCCAGTACTTC
D: NA; V: TRBV19; size: few; length: 13; J: TRBJ1-5; CDR3: CASSQGIGQPQHF; DNA: TGTGCCAGTAGCCAGGGAATAGGTCAGCCCCAGCATTTT
D: NA; V: TRBV6-6; size: NA; length: 14; J: TRBJ1-2; CDR3: CASSLEGIYYGYTF; DNA: TGTGCCAGCAGCCTAGAAGGGATCTATTATGGCTACACCTTC
D: NA; V: TRBV6-2/TRBV6-3; size: NA; length: 16; J: TRBJ1-5; CDR3: CASSPRGIWFDQPQHF; DNA: TGTGCCAGCAGCCCTAGGGGGATCTGGTTCGATCAGCCCCAGCATTTT
D: NA; V: TRBV19; size: NA; length: 15; J: TRBJ1-2; CDR3: CASSIESGVRGGYTF; DNA: TGTGCCAGTAGTATTGAGTCGGGGGTCCGTGGCGGCTACACCTTC
D: NA; V: TRBV5-6; size: NA; length: 15; J: TRBJ1-2; CDR3: CASSWRGGRNYGYTF; DNA: TGTGCCAGCAGCTGGAGGGGAGGTCGCAACTATGGCTACACCTTC
D: NA; V: TRBV9; size: NA; length: 16; J: TRBJ2-2; CDR3: CASSVYKAHNTGELFF; DNA: TGTGCCAGCAGCGTCTACAAGGCCCACAACACCGGGGAGCTGTTTTTT
D: NA; V: TRBV19; size: NA; length: 12; J: TRBJ1-2; CDR3: CASTGTFYGYTF; DNA: TGTGCCAGTACCGGGACTTTCTATGGCTACACCTTC
D: NA; V: TRBV9; size: NA; length: 13; J: TRBJ2-7; CDR3: CASSAPVNYEQYF; DNA: TGTGCCAGCAGCGCACCCGTGAACTACGAGCAGTACTTC
D: NA; V: TRBV9; size: NA; length: 14; J: TRBJ1-5; CDR3: CASSQRGGNQPQHF; DNA: TGTGCCAGCAGCCAAAGAGGGGGCAATCAGCCCCAGCATTTT
D: NA; V: TRBV4-1; size: NA; length: 16; J: TRBJ1-4; CDR3: CASSQDPGVRGEKLFF; DNA: TGCGCCAGCAGCCAAGATCCGGGGGTAAGAGGTGAAAAACTGTTTTTT
D: TRBD1; V: TRBV19; size: NA; length: 15; J: TRBJ1-4; CDR3: CASSSQGGFNEKLFF; DNA: TGTGCCAGTAGTTCACAGGGGGGGTTTAATGAAAAACTGTTTTTT
D: NA; V: TRBV27; size: NA; length: 13; J: TRBJ1-2; CDR3: CASSLEGLYGYTF; DNA: TGTGCCAGCAGTTTAGAAGGCCTCTATGGCTACACCTTC
D: NA; V: TRBV6-2/TRBV6-3; size: NA; length: 14; J: TRBJ1-5; CDR3: CASSQGGVAQPQHF; DNA: TGTGCCAGCAGTCAAGGCGGGGTCGCGCAGCCCCAGCATTTT
D: NA; V: TRBV7-9; size: once; length: 16; J: TRBJ2-5; CDR3: CASSPGFGVRKETQYF; DNA: TGTGCCAGCAGCCCCGGGTTTGGGGTCCGCAAAGAGACCCAGTACTTC
D: TRBD1; V: TRBV5-8; size: NA; length: 16; J: TRBJ1-4; CDR3: CASSFGTGTEREKLFF; DNA: TGTGCCAGCAGCTTCGGAACCGGGACAGAAAGGGAAAAACTGTTTTTT
D: NA; V: TRBV7-3; size: NA; length: 15; J: TRBJ2-6; CDR3: CASSSMIFGANVLTF; DNA: TGTGCCAGCAGCTCCATGATCTTTGGGGCCAACGTCCTGACTTTC
D: NA; V: TRBV7-9; size: NA; length: 13; J: TRBJ1-1; CDR3: CASSLLTGLEAFF; DNA: TGTGCCAGCAGCTTACTCACTGGCCTTGAAGCTTTCTTT
D: NA; V: TRBV18; size: NA; length: 14; J: TRBJ1-1; CDR3: CASSPLDLNTEAFF; DNA: TGTGCCAGCTCACCTTTAGATCTGAACACTGAAGCTTTCTTT
D: NA; V: TRBV19; size: NA; length: 12; J: TRBJ1-2; CDR3: CASSTAYYGYTF; DNA: TGTGCCAGTAGTACTGCCTACTATGGCTACACCTTC